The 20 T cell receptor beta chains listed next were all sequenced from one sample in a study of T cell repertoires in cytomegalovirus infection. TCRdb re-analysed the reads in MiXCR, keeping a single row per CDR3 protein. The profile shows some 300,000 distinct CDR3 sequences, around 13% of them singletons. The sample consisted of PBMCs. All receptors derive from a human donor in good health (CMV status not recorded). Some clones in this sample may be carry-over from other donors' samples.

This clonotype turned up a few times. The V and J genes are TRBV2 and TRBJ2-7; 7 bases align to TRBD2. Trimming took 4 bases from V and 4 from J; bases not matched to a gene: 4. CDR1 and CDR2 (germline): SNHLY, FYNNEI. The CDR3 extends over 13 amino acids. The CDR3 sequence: CASSGGGVYEQYF. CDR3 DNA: TGTGCCAGCAGTGGGGGAGGGGTTTACGAGCAGTACTTC.

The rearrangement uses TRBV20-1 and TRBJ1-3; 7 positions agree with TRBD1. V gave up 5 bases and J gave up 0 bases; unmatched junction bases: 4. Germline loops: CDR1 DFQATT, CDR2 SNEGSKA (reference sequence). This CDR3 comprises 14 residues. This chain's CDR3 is CSASDRVSGNTIYF. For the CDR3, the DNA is TGCAGTGCTTCAGACAGGGTCTCTGGAAACACCATATATTTT.

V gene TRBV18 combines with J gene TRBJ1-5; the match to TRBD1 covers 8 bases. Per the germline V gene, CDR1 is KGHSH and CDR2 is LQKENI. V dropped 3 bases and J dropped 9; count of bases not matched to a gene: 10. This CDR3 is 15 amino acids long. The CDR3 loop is CASSPSDRGEWPQHF. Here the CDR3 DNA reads TGTGCCAGCTCACCTTCCGACAGGGGCGAGTGGCCCCAGCATTTT.

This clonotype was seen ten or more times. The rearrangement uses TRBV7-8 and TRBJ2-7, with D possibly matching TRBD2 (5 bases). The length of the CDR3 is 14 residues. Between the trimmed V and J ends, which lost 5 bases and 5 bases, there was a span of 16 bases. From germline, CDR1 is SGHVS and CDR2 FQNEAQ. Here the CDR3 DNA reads TGTGCCAGCAGCCTTCGGGGATTTAAGGACGAGCAGTACTTC. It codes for CASSLRGFKDEQYF.

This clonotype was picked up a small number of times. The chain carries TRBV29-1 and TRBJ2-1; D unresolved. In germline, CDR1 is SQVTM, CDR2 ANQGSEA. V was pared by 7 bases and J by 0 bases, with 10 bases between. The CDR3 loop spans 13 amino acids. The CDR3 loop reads CSADGGSYNEQFF. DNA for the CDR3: TGCAGCGCTGACGGTGGCTCCTACAATGAGCAGTTCTTC.

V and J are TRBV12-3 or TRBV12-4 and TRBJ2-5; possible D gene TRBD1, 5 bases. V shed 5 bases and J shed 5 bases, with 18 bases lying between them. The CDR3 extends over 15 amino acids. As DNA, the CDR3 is TGTGCCAGCAGTCCGACAGAGACTCCTCATGAGACCCAGTACTTC. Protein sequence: CASSPTETPHETQYF.

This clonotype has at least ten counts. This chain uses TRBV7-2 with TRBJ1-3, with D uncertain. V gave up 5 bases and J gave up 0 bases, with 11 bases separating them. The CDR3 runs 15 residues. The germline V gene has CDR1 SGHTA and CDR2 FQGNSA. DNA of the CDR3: TGTGCCAGCAGCATCGGACGGGCCTCTGGAAACACCATATATTTT. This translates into CASSIGRASGNTIYF.

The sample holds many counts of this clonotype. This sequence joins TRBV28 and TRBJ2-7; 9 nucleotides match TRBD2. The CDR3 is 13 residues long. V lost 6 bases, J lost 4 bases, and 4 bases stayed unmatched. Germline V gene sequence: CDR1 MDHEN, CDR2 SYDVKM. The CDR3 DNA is TGTGCCAGCAGAACGGGACTAGCTTACGAGCAGTACTTC. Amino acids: CASRTGLAYEQYF.

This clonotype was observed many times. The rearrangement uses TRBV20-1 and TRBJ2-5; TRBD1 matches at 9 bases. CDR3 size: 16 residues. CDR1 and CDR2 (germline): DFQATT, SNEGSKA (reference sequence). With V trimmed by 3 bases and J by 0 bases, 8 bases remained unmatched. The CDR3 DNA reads TGCAGTGCTAGTAGGACAGGGGCTAAGTACCAAGAGACCCAGTACTTC. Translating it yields CSASRTGAKYQETQYF.

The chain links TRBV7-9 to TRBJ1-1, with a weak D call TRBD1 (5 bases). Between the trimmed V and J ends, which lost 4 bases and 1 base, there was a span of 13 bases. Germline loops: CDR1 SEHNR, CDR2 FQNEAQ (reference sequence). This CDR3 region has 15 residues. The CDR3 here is CASSSWGESNTEAFF. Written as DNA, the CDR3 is TGTGCCAGCAGCTCCTGGGGGGAATCGAACACTGAAGCTTTCTTT.

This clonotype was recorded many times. CDR3 in amino acids: CASSESPGASDETQYF. DNA of the CDR3: TGTGCCAGCAGCGAATCCCCCGGGGCTAGCGATGAGACCCAGTACTTC. The chain recombines TRBV5-5 with TRBJ2-5; a possible D gene is TRBD2 (6 bases). V lost 4 bases and J lost 5, with 21 bases in between. The CDR3 loop spans 16 amino acids. CDR1 and CDR2 (germline): SGHKS, YYEKEE (reference sequence).

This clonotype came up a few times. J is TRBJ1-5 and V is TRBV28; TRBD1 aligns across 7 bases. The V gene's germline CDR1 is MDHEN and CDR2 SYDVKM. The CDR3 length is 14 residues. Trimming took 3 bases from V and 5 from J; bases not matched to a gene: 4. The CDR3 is CASSFSQGYQPQHF. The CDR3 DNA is TGTGCCAGCAGTTTCTCACAGGGGTATCAGCCCCAGCATTTT. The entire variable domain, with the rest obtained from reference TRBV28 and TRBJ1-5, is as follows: DVKVTQSSRYLVKRTGEKVFLECVQDMDHENMFWYRQDPGLGLRLIYFSYDVKMKEKGDIPEGYSVSREKKERFSLILESASTNQTSMYLCASSFSQGYQPQHFGDGTRLSIL.

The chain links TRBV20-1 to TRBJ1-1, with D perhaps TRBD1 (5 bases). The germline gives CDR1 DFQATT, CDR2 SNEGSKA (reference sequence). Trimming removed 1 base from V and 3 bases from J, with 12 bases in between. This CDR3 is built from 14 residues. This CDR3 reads CSARVDTSHTEAFF. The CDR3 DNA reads TGCAGTGCTAGAGTGGACACTTCACACACTGAAGCTTTCTTT.

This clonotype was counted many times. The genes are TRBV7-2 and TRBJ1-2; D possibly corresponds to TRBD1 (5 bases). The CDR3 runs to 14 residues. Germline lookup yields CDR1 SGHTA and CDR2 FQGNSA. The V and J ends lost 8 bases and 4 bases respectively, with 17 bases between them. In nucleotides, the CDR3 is TGTGCCAGCGTTCCCTCGTCAGGGTCCTATGGCTACACCTTC. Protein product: CASVPSSGSYGYTF.

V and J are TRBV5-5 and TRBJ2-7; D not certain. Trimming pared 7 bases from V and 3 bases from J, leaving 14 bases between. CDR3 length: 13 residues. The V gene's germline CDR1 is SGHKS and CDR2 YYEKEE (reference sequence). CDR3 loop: CASLGNRDYEQYF. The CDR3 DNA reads TGTGCCAGCCTCGGTAATCGAGACTACGAGCAGTACTTC.

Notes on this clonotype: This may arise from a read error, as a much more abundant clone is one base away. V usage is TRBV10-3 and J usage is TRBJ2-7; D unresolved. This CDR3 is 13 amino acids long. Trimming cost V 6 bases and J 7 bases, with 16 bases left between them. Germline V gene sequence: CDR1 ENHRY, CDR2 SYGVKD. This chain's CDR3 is CAIRGSYAGEQYF. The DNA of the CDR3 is TGTGCCATCAGAGGGTCATATGCCGGGGAGCAGTACTTC.

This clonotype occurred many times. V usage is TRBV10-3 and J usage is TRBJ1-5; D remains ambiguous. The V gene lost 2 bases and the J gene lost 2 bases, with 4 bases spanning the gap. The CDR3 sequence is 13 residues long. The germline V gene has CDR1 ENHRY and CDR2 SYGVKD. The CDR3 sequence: CAISEAGNQPQHF. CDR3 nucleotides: TGTGCCATCAGTGAGGCAGGCAATCAGCCCCAGCATTTT.

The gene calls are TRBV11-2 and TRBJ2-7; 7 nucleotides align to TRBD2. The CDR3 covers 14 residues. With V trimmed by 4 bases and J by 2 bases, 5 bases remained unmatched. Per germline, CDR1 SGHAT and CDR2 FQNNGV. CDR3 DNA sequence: TGTGCCAGCAGCTGGGCTAGCGGCACCTACGAGCAGTACTTC. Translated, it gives CASSWASGTYEQYF.

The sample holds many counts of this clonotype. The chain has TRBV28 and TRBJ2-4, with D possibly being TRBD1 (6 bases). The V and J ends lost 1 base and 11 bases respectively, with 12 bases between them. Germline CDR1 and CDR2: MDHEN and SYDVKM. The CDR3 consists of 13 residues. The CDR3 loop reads CASSLSFGTLQYF. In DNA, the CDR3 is TGTGCCAGCAGTTTATCCTTCGGGACACTTCAGTACTTC.

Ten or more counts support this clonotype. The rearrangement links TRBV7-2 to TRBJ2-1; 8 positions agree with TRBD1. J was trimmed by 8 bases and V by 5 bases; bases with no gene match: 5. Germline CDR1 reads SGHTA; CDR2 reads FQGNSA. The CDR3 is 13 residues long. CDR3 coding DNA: TGTGCCAGCAGCCTCAGACAGGGGCATGAGCAGTTCTTC. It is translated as CASSLRQGHEQFF.